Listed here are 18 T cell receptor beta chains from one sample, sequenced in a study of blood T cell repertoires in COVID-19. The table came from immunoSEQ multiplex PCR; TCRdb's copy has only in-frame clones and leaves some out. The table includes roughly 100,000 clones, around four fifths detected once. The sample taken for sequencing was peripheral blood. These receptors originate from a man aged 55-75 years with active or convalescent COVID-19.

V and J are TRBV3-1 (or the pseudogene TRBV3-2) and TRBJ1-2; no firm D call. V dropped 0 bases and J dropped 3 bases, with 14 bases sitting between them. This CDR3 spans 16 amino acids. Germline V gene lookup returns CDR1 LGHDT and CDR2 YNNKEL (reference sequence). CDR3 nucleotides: TGTGCCAGCAGCCAAGAGGTGATCGTCGGGGACTATGGCTACACCTTC. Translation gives CASSQEVIVGDYGYTF.

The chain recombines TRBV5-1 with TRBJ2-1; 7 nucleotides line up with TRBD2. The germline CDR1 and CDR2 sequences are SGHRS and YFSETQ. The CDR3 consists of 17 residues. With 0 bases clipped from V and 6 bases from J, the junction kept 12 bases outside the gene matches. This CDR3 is CASSLGRIAGRTNEQFF. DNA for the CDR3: TGCGCCAGCAGCTTGGGGCGAATAGCGGGCCGTACCAATGAGCAGTTCTTC.

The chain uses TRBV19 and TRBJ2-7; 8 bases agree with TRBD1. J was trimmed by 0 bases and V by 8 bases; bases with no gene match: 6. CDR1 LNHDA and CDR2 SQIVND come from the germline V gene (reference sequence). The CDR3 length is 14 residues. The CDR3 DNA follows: TGTGCCAGTCCGGGACAGGCGAGCTCCTACGAGCAGTACGTC. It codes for CASPGQASSYEQYV.

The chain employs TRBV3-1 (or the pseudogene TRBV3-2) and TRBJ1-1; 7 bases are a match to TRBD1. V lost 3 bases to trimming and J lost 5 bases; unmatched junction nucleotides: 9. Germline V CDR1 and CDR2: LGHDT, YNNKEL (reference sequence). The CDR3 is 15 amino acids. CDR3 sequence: CASSQAQTGRTEAFF. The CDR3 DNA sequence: TGTGCCAGCAGCCAGGCTCAGACAGGGAGGACTGAAGCTTTCTTT.

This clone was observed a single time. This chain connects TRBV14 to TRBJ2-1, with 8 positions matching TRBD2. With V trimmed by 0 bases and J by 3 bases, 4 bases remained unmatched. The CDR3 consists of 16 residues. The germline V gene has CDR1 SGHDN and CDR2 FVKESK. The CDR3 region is CASSQDRLANYNEQFF. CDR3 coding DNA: TGTGCCAGCAGCCAAGATAGACTAGCGAACTACAATGAGCAGTTCTTC.

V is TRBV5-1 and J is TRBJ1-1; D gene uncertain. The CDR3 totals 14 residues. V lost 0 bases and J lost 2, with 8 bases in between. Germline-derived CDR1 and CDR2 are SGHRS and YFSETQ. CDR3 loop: CASSLGHPNTEAFF. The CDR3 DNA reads TGCGCCAGCAGCTTGGGACATCCTAACACTGAAGCTTTCTTT.

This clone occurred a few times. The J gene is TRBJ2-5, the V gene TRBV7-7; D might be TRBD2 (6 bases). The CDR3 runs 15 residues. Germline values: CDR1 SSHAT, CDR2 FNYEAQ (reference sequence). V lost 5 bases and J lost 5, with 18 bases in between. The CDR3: CASSPSLRDSETQYF. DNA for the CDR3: TGTGCCAGCAGCCCGTCATTGCGGGATTCGGAGACCCAGTACTTC.

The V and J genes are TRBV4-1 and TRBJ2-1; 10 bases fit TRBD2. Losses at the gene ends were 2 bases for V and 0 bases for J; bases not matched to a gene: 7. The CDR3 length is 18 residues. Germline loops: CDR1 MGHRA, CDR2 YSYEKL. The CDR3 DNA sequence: TGCGCCAGCAGCCAACTAGCGGGAGTTTCGAGCTCCTACAATGAGCAGTTCTTC. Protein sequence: CASSQLAGVSSSYNEQFF.

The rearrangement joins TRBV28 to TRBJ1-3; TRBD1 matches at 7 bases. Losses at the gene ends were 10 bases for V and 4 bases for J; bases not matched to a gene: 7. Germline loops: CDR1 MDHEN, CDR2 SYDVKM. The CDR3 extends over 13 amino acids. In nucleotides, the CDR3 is TGTGCCATTTTGACAGGGTCAGGAAACACCATATATTTT. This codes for CAILTGSGNTIYF.

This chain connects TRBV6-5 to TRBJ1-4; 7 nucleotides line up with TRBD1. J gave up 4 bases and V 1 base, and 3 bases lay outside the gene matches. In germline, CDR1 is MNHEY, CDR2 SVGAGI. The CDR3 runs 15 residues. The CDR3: CASSYLTGLNEKLFF. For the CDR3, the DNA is TGTGCCAGCAGTTACTTGACAGGGCTTAATGAAAAACTGTTTTTT.

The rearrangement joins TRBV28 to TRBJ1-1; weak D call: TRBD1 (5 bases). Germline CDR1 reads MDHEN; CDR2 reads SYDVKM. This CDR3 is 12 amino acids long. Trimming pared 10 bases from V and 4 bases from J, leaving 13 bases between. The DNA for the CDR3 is TGTGCCATCTCGGGGGGACGCACTGAAGCTTTCTTT. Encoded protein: CAISGGRTEAFF. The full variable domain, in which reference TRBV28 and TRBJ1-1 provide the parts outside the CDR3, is DVKVTQSSRYLVKRTGEKVFLECVQDMDHENMFWYRQDPGLGLRLIYFSYDVKMKEKGDIPEGYSVSREKKERFSLILESASTNQTSMYLCAISGGRTEAFFGQGTRLTVV.

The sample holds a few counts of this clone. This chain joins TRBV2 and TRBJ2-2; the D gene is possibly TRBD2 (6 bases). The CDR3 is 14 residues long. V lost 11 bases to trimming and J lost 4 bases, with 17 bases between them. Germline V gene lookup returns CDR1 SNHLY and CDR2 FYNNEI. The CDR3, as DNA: TGTGCCCAAGTGGGGGACTCGGCCACCGGGGAGCTGTTTTTT. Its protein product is CAQVGDSATGELFF.

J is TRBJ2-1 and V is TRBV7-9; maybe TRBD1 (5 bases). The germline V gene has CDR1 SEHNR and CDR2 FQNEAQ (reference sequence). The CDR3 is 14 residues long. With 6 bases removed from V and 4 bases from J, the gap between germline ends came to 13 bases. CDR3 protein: CASRGWGGYNEQFF. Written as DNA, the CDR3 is TGTGCCAGCAGGGGGTGGGGCGGATACAATGAGCAGTTCTTC. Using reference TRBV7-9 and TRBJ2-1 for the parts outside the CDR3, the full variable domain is DTGVSQNPRHKITKRGQNVTFRCDPISEHNRLYWYRQTLGQGPEFLTYFQNEAQLEKSRLLSDRFSAERPKGSFSTLEIQRTEQGDSAMYLCASRGWGGYNEQFFGPGTRLTVL.

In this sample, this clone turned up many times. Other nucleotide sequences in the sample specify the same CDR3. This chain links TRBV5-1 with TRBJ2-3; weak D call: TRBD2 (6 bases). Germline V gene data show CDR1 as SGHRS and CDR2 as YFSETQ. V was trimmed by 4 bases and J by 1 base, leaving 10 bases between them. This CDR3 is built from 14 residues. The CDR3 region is CASSLAPGTDTQYF. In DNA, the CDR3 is TGCGCCAGCAGCCTAGCGCCGGGCACAGATACGCAGTATTTT.

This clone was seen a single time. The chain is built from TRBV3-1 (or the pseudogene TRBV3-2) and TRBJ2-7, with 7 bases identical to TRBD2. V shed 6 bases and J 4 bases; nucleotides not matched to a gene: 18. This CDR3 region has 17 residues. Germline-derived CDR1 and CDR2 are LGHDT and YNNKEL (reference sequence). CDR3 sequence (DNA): TGTGCCAGCAGTCTTTGCTGGTGGGCGGGAGTTGGGTACGAGCAGTACGTC. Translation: CASSLCWWAGVGYEQYV.

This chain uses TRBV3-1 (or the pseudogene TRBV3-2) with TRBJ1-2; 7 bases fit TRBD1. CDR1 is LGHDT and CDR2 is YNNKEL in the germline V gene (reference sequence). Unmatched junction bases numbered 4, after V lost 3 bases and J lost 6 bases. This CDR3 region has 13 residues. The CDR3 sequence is CASSQEGADGYTF. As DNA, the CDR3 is TGTGCCAGCAGCCAGGAGGGGGCGGATGGCTACACCTTC.

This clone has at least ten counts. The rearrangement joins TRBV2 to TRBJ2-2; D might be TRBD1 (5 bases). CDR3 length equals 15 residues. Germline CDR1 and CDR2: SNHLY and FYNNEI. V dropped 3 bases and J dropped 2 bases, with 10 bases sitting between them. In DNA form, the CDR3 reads TGTGCCAGCAGTGACGGCAGGGAAAACACCGGGGAGCTGTTTTTT. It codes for CASSDGRENTGELFF.

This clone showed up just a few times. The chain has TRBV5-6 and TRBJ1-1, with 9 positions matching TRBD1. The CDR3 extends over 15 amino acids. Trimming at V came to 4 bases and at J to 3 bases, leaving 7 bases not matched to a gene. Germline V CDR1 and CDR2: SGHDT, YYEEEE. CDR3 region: CASSPWDREDTEAFF. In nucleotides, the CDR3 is TGTGCCAGCAGCCCCTGGGACAGGGAGGACACTGAAGCTTTCTTT.